These 30 T cell receptor beta chains came from one sample sequenced in a study of T cells in Graves' hyperthyroidism and ophthalmopathy. Researchers amplified the TCR beta CDR3 regions from RNA transcripts. An initial round of RT-PCR targeting the TCR CDR3 relied on the HTBI primer set. Each CDR3 protein gets one entry after TCRdb re-called the multiplex PCR reads with MiXCR. Among about 660,000 distinct CDR3 sequences, 45% were seen once, and the ten largest hold less than 8.5%. Sequencing was done on a sample of peripheral blood or thyroid tissue (not recorded which). The receptor source for this set is an adult man with Graves' disease, either hyperthyroidism or ophthalmopathy (not recorded which).

The V call is TRBV2, the J call TRBJ1-5; 8 bases are a match to TRBD1. This CDR3 has 15 amino acids. The germline V gene encodes CDR1 SNHLY and CDR2 FYNNEI. V shed 4 bases and J 11 bases; nucleotides not matched to a gene: 13. CDR3 sequence reads: CASSVTQGAGRSQHF. CDR3 in DNA: TGTGCCAGCAGTGTCACTCAGGGGGCTGGGCGGTCCCAGCATTTT.

This chain connects TRBV6-1 to TRBJ1-1; TRBD1 is a possible D gene (6 bases). Germline assignment: CDR1 MNHNS and CDR2 SASEGT. This CDR3 is built from 15 residues. Between the trimmed V and J ends, which lost 7 bases and 0 bases, there was a span of 15 bases. The CDR3 loop reads CASTDPTGLNTEAFF. The CDR3, as DNA: TGTGCCAGCACCGACCCGACAGGACTGAACACTGAAGCTTTCTTT.

Of note for this clonotype: This may come from a read error, since a much larger clone is one base off. Because it lacks the conserved phenylalanine or tryptophan at the end, this CDR3 is likely a read error. The chain combines TRBV2 with TRBJ1-4, with 7 positions matching TRBD1. This CDR3 is 14 amino acids long. In germline, CDR1 is SNHLY, CDR2 FYNNEI. The J segment lost 7 bases and the V segment lost 6 bases, leaving 8 bases of the junction unmatched. CDR3 sequence: CASRIDRATEKLFL. The DNA of the CDR3 is TGTGCCAGCAGAATCGACAGGGCTACTGAAAAACTGTTTTTG.

This clonotype was counted once. CDR3 nucleotides: TGTGCCAGCAGTGGTACAGGGGGTATCACTGAAGCTTTCTTT. It yields the protein CASSGTGGITEAFF. The chain employs TRBV2 and TRBJ1-1; TRBD1 aligns across 8 bases. This CDR3 spans 14 amino acids. V trimming: 4 bases; J trimming: 4 bases; junction bases outside the gene matches: 5. Looked up from germline, CDR1 is SNHLY and CDR2 is FYNNEI.

As for this clonotype: One junction end disagrees with the germline gene, perhaps due to a read error. V and J are TRBV7-9 and TRBJ1-2, with D unresolved. The germline gives CDR1 SEHNR, CDR2 FQNEAQ (reference sequence). This CDR3 comprises 15 residues. DNA of the CDR3: TGCGCCAGCAGCCAAGCCATGACTCCTAACTATGGCTACACCTTC. Amino acids: CASSQAMTPNYGYTF.

CDR3 in amino acids: CASTLDRVIYEQYF. Written as DNA, the CDR3 is TGTGCCAGCACCCTCGACAGGGTAATTTACGAGCAGTACTTC. This chain uses TRBV11-2 with TRBJ2-7, with 7 bases matching TRBD1. Germline V gene sequence: CDR1 SGHAT, CDR2 FQNNGV. The CDR3 has 14 amino acids. J gave up 4 bases and V 7 bases, and 10 bases lay outside the gene matches.

This chain links TRBV2 with TRBJ1-2; tentatively, D is TRBD1 (5 bases). V dropped 7 bases and J dropped 7 bases, with 10 bases sitting between them. The CDR3 contains 11 residues. CDR1 and CDR2 from the germline V gene are SNHLY and FYNNEI. The CDR3 spells CASTQGCGYTF. CDR3 in DNA: TGTGCCAGCACTCAGGGCTGTGGCTACACCTTC.

This clonotype was found a few times. The CDR3 sequence: CASIRDNRGQDGYTF. In nucleotides, the CDR3 is TGTGCCAGTATCCGAGACAACAGGGGGCAGGATGGCTACACCTTC. This chain joins TRBV19 and TRBJ1-2; TRBD1 aligns across 9 bases. V gave up 7 bases and J gave up 6 bases; unmatched junction bases: 12. The germline gives CDR1 LNHDA, CDR2 SQIVND (reference sequence). The CDR3 contains 15 residues.

This sequence joins TRBV29-1 and TRBJ1-4; 8 positions agree with TRBD1. Trimming took 6 bases from V and 7 from J; bases not matched to a gene: 10. This CDR3 region has 14 residues. Germline V gene data show CDR1 as SQVTM and CDR2 as ANQGSEA. CDR3 nucleotide sequence: TGCAGCGTGCGATGGGGACAGGCTGGTGAAAAACTGTTTTTT. Amino acid sequence: CSVRWGQAGEKLFF.

The chain recombines TRBV20-1 with TRBJ1-2, with D hard to call. V dropped 6 bases and J dropped 4 bases, with 15 bases sitting between them. The CDR3 covers 13 residues. Germline V gene sequence: CDR1 DFQATT, CDR2 SNEGSKA (reference sequence). The DNA for the CDR3 is TGCAGTGCCCCCCAGCAGCTCGTCTATGGCTACACCTTC. Translation gives CSAPQQLVYGYTF.

Concerning this clonotype itself: This sequence may be a read error, since a much larger clone differs from it by one base. No conserved phenylalanine or tryptophan ends this CDR3, so it is likely a read error. The gene calls are TRBV7-9 and TRBJ1-4; 7 bases align to TRBD1. The CDR3 has 14 amino acids. The junction had 3 bases not matched to a gene; V was cut back by 5 bases and J by 3 bases. Germline CDR1 SEHNR, CDR2 FQNEAQ (reference sequence). In nucleotides, the CDR3 is TGTGCCAGCAGCCAGGACAGGTCTAATGAAAAACTGTTTTTA. As protein: CASSQDRSNEKLFL.

With regard to this clonotype: One end of the junction is discordant with germline, which a read error may explain. The rearrangement uses TRBV19 and TRBJ1-5, with 8 bases aligning to TRBD1. The V gene's germline CDR1 is LNHDA and CDR2 SQIVND (reference sequence). The CDR3 is 14 amino acids. The CDR3 region is CASSLDRGKQPQHF. CDR3 nucleotides: TGTGCCAGTAGCCTCGACAGGGGCAAGCAGCCCCAGCATTTT.

There are many counts of this clonotype. V usage is TRBV7-9 and J usage is TRBJ2-7, with 7 nucleotides matching TRBD1. The CDR3 loop spans 14 amino acids. The V gene end was trimmed by 6 bases and the J gene end by 0 bases; junction bases not matched to a gene: 5. Germline V gene sequence: CDR1 SEHNR, CDR2 FQNEAQ (reference sequence). CDR3 in amino acids: CASRPTGVSYEQYF. The CDR3 DNA follows: TGTGCCAGCAGACCTACAGGGGTCTCCTACGAGCAGTACTTC.

Note on this clonotype: One junction end does not reproduce the germline sequence, and a read error may be involved. This chain uses TRBV5-1 with TRBJ1-2; a possible D gene is TRBD1 (6 bases). The CDR3 sequence is 13 residues long. In germline, CDR1 is SGHRS, CDR2 YFSETQ. CDR3 sequence (DNA): TGTGCCAGCAGCCAAGTTTCAGGGGATGGCTACACCTTC. It is translated as CASSQVSGDGYTF.

This chain connects TRBV7-9 to TRBJ2-2, with TRBD2 matching over 8 bases. The CDR3 covers 17 residues. Per germline, CDR1 SEHNR and CDR2 FQNEAQ (reference sequence). Trimming took 3 bases from V and 0 from J; bases not matched to a gene: 6. CDR3 DNA sequence: TGTGCCAGCAGCTTTTCGGATAGCGGGGCGAACACCGGGGAGCTGTTTTTT. It encodes CASSFSDSGANTGELFF.

As concerns this clonotype: It is likely a read error, because the conserved phenylalanine at the end of the CDR3 is missing. The chain has TRBV29-1 and TRBJ1-2; 10 bases are a match to TRBD1. Germline V gives CDR1 SQVTM, CDR2 ANQGSEA. This CDR3 is 13 amino acids long. The trim removed 6 bases at V and 2 bases at J, leaving 3 bases unmatched. The chain's CDR3 is CSVGTGVNYGYTV. The CDR3 DNA reads as TGCAGCGTCGGGACAGGGGTCAACTATGGCTACACCGTC.

CDR3 amino acids: CASSLVGRGANTEAFF. CDR3 in DNA: TGTGCCAGCAGCTTGGTTGGTCGGGGGGCGAACACTGAAGCTTTCTTT. The rearrangement links TRBV5-6 to TRBJ1-1; the D gene is possibly TRBD1 (6 bases). CDR3 size: 16 residues. CDR1 and CDR2 from the germline V gene are SGHDT and YYEEEE. With 0 bases removed from V and 1 base from J, the gap between germline ends came to 13 bases.

The chain links TRBV10-2 to TRBJ1-1; TRBD1 is a possible D gene (6 bases). Trimming removed 0 bases from V and 2 bases from J, with 10 bases in between. From germline, CDR1 is WSHSY and CDR2 SAAADI. CDR3 size: 15 residues. CDR3 loop: CASSESGGVNTEAFF. The CDR3 nucleotides are TGCGCCAGCAGTGAGTCGGGGGGCGTAAACACTGAAGCTTTCTTT.

In this sample, this clonotype turned up many times. The V and J genes are TRBV19 and TRBJ1-1, with D perhaps TRBD1 (6 bases). Trimming shortened V by 6 bases and J by 4 bases, and 12 bases separated the two germline ends. Germline V gives CDR1 LNHDA, CDR2 SQIVND (reference sequence). The CDR3 totals 13 residues. The CDR3 DNA sequence: TGTGCCAGTAGCCACAGGGTAAGCACTGAAGCTTTCTTT. Its translation: CASSHRVSTEAFF.

This clonotype appeared a few times. The V gene is TRBV5-3, the J gene TRBJ1-4, with D possibly being TRBD1 (5 bases). TRBV5-3 is designated an ORF whose function remains uncertain. This CDR3 is built from 13 residues. V was shortened by 8 bases and J by 7 bases, with 15 bases between the two germline ends. The CDR3 sequence: CASTRDPGEKLFF. In DNA form, the CDR3 reads TGTGCCAGCACCCGGGACCCCGGTGAAAAACTGTTTTTT.

Note on this clonotype: One end of the junction is discordant with germline, which a read error may explain. The V gene is TRBV6-5, the J gene TRBJ1-1; D ambiguous. The CDR3 totals 14 residues. Germline V gives CDR1 MNHEY, CDR2 SVGAGI. CDR3 DNA: TGTGCCATCAGTTACGGTCAGAGACACACTGAAGCTTTCTTT. Its translation is CAISYGQRHTEAFF.

The chain is built from TRBV25-1 and TRBJ2-7; TRBD2 might be the D (6 bases). CDR1 is MGHDK, CDR2 SYGVNS, per germline. The CDR3 has 15 amino acids. V lost 2 bases and J 3 bases, leaving 14 bases between the germline ends. The CDR3 DNA is TGTGCCAGCAGTGAAAAGGCGGGAACGGTCTACGAGCAGTACTTC. Encoded protein: CASSEKAGTVYEQYF.

The chain uses TRBV2 and TRBJ1-4, with unresolved D. The CDR3 runs 13 residues. Germline V lookup: CDR1 SNHLY, CDR2 FYNNEI. V was pared by 5 bases and J by 9 bases, with 13 bases between. This chain's CDR3 is CASSFLIGKKLFF. In DNA, the CDR3 is TGTGCCAGCAGTTTCCTAATAGGGAAAAAACTGTTTTTT.

The chain couples TRBV19 to TRBJ2-2; 7 positions agree with TRBD1. The CDR3 contains 15 residues. Germline CDR1 is LNHDA and CDR2 is SQIVND (reference sequence). Trimming took 6 bases from V and 4 from J; bases not matched to a gene: 8. Here the CDR3 DNA reads TGTGCCAGTAGCACCGGGACAGCAGCCACCGGGGAGCTGTTTTTT. It translates to CASSTGTAATGELFF. Supplemented by reference TRBV19 and TRBJ2-2, the full variable domain reads DGGITQSPKYLFRKEGQNVTLSCEQNLNHDAMYWYRQDPGQGLRLIYYSQIVNDFQKGDIAEGYSVSREKKESFPLTVTSAQKNPTAFYLCASSTGTAATGELFFGEGSRLTVL.

On this clonotype: Without the conserved terminal phenylalanine or tryptophan, this CDR3 likely stems from a read error. The rearrangement joins TRBV7-8 to TRBJ1-2, with a weak D call TRBD1 (5 bases). The germline V gene encodes CDR1 SGHVS and CDR2 FQNEAQ. Trimming shortened V by 0 bases and J by 4 bases, and 9 bases separated the two germline ends. The CDR3 has 14 residues. Here the CDR3 DNA reads TGTGCCAGCAGCTTAGCTGGGGCGGGCTATGGCTACACCCTC. Translation: CASSLAGAGYGYTL.

This clonotype has just one count. The chain joins TRBV19 to TRBJ1-4; no reliable D call. Germline V gene lookup returns CDR1 LNHDA and CDR2 SQIVND (reference sequence). V shed 9 bases and J shed 7 bases, with 18 bases lying between them. The CDR3 contains 14 residues. CDR3 DNA: TGTGCCAGCTCCTGGCTAGCACGGTCTGAAAAACTGTTTTTT. Translated: CASSWLARSEKLFF.

This clonotype showed up many times. The chain has TRBV2 and TRBJ1-5; D is undetermined. The V gene lost 7 bases and the J gene lost 3 bases, with 10 bases spanning the gap. This CDR3 has 13 residues. Germline lookup yields CDR1 SNHLY and CDR2 FYNNEI. The CDR3 DNA reads as TGTGCCAGCAACATCGGCACCAATCAGCCCCAGCATTTT. It is translated as CASNIGTNQPQHF.

Turning to this clonotype: A junction boundary mismatches the germline segment, possibly from a read error. This chain connects TRBV20-1 to TRBJ2-7; possible D gene TRBD1, 6 bases. The germline CDR1 and CDR2 sequences are DFQATT and SNEGSKA (reference sequence). The CDR3 extends over 13 amino acids. CDR3 loop: CSAAIGTPHQQHF. DNA of the CDR3: TGCAGTGCCGCTATCGGGACACCCCACCAGCAGCACTTC.

The chain joins TRBV7-9 to TRBJ1-6; 9 nucleotides match TRBD1. This CDR3 contains 14 residues. The V gene end was trimmed by 6 bases and the J gene end by 10 bases; junction bases not matched to a gene: 7. The germline CDR1 and CDR2 sequences are SEHNR and FQNEAQ (reference sequence). The CDR3 DNA sequence: TGTGCCAGCAGTGCCCGGGACAGGGACTCACCCCTCCACTTT. Translation gives CASSARDRDSPLHF.

The chain has TRBV7-2 and TRBJ1-2; D possibly corresponds to TRBD1 (5 bases). Looked up from germline, CDR1 is SGHTA and CDR2 is FQGNSA. The CDR3 is 14 amino acids. The V end was cut by 3 bases, the J end by 10 bases, with 18 bases between. The CDR3 nucleotides are TGTGCCAGCAGCTTGGAGGTTGGGGCAGGGCTCTACACCTTC. Its translation is CASSLEVGAGLYTF.